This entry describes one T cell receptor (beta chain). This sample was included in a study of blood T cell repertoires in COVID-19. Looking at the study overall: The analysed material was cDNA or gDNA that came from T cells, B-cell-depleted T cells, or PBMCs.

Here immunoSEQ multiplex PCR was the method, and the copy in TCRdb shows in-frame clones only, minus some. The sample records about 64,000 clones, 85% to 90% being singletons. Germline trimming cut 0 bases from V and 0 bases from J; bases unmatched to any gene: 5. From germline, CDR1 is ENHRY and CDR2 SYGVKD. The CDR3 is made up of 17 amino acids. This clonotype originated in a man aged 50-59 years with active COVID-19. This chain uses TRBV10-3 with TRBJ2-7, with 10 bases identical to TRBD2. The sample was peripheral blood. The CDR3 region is CAISESSIAGGSYEQYF. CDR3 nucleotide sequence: TGTGCCATCAGTGAGTCGTCAATAGCGGGAGGCTCCTACGAGCAGTACTTC.